This T cell receptor (beta chain) was observed in a study of beta chain features in type 1 diabetes. Via CD45RO/CCR7/CD25/CD127/CD95/CD27, cells of the CD4+ naive, central memory, regulatory and stem cell-like memory subsets were sorted. This clone has more than one count but fewer than ten. The antigen remains undetermined. Germline V gene lookup returns CDR1 MGHRA and CDR2 YSYEKL. The CDR3 totals 16 residues. V dropped 1 base and J dropped 4 bases, with 13 bases sitting between them. Study observations and caveats: It was among patients, rather than healthy donors, that naive, central memory and Treg TCRB repertoires appeared more similar. In all four CD4+ subsets, TCRB CDR3 length was significantly, moderately reduced in type 1 diabetes. Reduced insertions and increased deletions marked VDJ junctions in type 1 diabetes patients. Resolution of whether HLA type affects TCRB rearrangement was not achieved here.

The authors reverse transcribed all of the isolated RNA, so sequencing captured expressed TCRB transcripts. The assay was immunoSEQ multiplex PCR, and TCRdb's table has in-frame clones only and misses some. In the table there are 550,000 to 850,000 clones, under 15% of which are singletons. This chain joins TRBV4-1 and TRBJ2-2; perhaps TRBD2 as D (5 bases). What was sequenced was naive CD4+ T cells from blood. This sequence was found in a man younger than 35 with type 1 diabetes. The chain's CDR3 is CASSQGRGIRTGELFF. The CDR3 region has the DNA TGCGCCAGCAGCCAAGGGAGAGGGATTCGCACCGGGGAGCTGTTTTTT.